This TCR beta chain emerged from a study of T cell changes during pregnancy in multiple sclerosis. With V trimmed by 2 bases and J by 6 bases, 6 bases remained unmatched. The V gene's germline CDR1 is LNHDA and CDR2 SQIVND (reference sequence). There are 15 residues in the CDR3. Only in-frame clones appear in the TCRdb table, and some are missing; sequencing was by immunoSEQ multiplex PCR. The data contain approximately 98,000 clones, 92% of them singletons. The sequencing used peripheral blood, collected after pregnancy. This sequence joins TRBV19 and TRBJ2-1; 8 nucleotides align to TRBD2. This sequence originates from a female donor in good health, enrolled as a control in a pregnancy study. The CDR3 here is CASSIKAGVLNEQFF. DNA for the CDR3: TGTGCCAGTAGTATAAAAGCGGGAGTTCTCAATGAGCAGTTCTTC.